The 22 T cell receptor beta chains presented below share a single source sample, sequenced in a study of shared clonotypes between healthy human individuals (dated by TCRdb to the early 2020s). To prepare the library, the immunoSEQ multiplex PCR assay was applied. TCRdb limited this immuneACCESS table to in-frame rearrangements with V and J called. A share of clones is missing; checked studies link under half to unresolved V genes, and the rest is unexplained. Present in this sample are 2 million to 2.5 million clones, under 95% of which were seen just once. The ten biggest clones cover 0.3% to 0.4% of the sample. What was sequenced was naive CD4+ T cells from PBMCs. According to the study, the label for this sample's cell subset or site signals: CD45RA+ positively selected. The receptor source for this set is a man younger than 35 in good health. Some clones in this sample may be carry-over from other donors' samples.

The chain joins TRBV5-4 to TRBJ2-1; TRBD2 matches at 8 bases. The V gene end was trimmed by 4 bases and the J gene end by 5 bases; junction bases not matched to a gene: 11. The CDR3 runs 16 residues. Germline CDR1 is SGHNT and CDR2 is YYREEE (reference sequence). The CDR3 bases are TGTGCCAGCAGCCCCCCAGGGACTAGGAGAGACAATGAGCAGTTCTTC. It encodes CASSPPGTRRDNEQFF.

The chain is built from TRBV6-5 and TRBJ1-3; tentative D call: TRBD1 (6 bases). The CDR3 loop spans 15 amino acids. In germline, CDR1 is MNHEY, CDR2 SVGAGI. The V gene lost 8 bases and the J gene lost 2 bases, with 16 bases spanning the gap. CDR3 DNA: TGTGCCAGCGGAGCCACAGGGACACCTGGAAACACCATATATTTT. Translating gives CASGATGTPGNTIYF.

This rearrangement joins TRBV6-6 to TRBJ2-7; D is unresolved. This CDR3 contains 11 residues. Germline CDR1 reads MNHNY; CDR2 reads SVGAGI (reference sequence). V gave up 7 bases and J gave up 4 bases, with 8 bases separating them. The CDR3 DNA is TGTGCCAGCACGGACCTATACGAGCAGTACTTC. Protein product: CASTDLYEQYF.

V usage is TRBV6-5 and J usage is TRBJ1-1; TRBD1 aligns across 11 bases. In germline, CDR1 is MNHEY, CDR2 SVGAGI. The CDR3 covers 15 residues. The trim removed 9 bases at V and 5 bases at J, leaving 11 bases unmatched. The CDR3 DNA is TGTGCCAGTAGACGGGACAGGGGGTCTGCGACTGAAGCTTTCTTT. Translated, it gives CASRRDRGSATEAFF.

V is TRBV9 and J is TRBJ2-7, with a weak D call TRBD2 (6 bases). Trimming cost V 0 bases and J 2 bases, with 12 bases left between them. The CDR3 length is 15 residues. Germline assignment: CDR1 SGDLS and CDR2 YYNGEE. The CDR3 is CASSVDGGTAYEQYF. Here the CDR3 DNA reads TGTGCCAGCAGCGTAGACGGGGGAACTGCCTACGAGCAGTACTTC.

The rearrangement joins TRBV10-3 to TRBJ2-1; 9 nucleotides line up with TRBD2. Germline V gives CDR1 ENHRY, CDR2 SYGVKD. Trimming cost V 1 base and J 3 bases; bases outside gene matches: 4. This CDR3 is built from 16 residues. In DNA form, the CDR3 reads TGTGCCATCAGTGAGTTTCAGCGGGGGGTCTACAATGAGCAGTTCTTC. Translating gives CAISEFQRGVYNEQFF.

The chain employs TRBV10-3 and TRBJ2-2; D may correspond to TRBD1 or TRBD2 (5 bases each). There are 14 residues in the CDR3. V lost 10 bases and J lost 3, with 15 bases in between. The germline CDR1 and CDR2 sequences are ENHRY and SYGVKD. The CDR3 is CATSSGTDTGELFF. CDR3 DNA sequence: TGTGCCACCTCATCTGGGACGGACACCGGGGAGCTGTTTTTT.

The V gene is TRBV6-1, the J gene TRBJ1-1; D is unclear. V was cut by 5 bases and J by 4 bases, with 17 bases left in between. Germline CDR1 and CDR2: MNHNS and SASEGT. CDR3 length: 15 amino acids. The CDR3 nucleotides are TGTGCCAGCAGTAGACCGGCCGGAGGGCCCACTGAAGCTTTCTTT. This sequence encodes CASSRPAGGPTEAFF.

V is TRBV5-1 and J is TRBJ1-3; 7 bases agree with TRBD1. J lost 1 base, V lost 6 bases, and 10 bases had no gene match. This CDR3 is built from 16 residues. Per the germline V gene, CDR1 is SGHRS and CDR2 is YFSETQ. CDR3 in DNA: TGCGCCAGCACCCCTTCGACAGGGCAATCTGGAAACACCATATATTTT. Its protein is CASTPSTGQSGNTIYF.

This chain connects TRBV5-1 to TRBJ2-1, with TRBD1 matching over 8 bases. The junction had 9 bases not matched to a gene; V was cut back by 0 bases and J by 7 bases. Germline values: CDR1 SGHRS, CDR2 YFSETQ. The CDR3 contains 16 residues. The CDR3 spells CASSLAWDRISNEQFF. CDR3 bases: TGCGCCAGCAGCTTGGCCTGGGACAGGATAAGTAATGAGCAGTTCTTC.

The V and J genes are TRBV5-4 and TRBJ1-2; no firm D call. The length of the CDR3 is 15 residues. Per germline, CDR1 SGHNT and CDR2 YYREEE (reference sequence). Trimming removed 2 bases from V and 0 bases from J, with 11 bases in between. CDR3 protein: CASSFAGAANYGYTF. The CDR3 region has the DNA TGTGCCAGCAGCTTTGCTGGAGCGGCTAACTATGGCTACACCTTC.

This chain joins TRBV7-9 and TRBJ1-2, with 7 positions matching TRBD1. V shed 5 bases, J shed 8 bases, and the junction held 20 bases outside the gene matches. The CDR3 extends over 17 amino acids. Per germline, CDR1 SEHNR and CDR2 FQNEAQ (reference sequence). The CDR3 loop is CASSGTGTEDSKRGYTF. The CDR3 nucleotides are TGTGCCAGCAGCGGGACCGGGACAGAAGATTCTAAGAGGGGCTACACCTTC.

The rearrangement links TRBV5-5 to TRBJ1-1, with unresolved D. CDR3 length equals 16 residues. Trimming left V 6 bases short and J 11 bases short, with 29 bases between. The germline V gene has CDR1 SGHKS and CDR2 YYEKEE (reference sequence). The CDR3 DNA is TGTGCCAGCAACCCCCAAGCCTCCGGGTCCTCCTCGTGGGCTTTCTTT. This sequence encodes CASNPQASGSSSWAFF.

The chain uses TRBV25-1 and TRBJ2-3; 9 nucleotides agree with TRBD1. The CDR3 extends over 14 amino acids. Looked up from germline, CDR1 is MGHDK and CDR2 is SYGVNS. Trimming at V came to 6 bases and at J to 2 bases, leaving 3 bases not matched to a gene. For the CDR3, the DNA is TGTGCCAGCAGGAGGACAGGGGTCACAGATACGCAGTATTTT. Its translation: CASRRTGVTDTQYF.

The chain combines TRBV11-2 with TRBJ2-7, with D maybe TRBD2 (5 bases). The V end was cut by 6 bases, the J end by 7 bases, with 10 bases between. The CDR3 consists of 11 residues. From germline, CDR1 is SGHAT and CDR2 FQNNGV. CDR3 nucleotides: TGTGCCAGCAGTTTCCGGGGTGAGCAGTACTTC. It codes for CASSFRGEQYF. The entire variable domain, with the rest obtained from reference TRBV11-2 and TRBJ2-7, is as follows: EAGVAQSPRYKIIEKRQSVAFWCNPISGHATLYWYQQILGQGPKLLIQFQNNGVVDDSQLPKDRFSAERLKGVDSTLKIQPAKLEDSAVYLCASSFRGEQYFGPGTRLTVT.

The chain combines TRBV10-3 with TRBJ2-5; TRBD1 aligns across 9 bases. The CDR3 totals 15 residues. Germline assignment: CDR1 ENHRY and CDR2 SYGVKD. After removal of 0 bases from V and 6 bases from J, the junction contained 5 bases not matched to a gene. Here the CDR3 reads CAISESGQGGKTQYF. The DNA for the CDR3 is TGTGCCATCAGTGAGTCGGGACAGGGAGGGAAGACCCAGTACTTC.

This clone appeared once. This CDR3 reads CASSIGTSGLQETQYF. CDR3 coding DNA: TGTGCCAGCAGCATCGGGACTAGCGGGCTTCAAGAGACCCAGTACTTC. The genes are TRBV5-4 and TRBJ2-5; 12 bases are a match to TRBD2. Unmatched junction bases numbered 6, after V lost 4 bases and J lost 2 bases. The CDR3 loop spans 16 amino acids. The V gene's germline CDR1 is SGHNT and CDR2 YYREEE (reference sequence).

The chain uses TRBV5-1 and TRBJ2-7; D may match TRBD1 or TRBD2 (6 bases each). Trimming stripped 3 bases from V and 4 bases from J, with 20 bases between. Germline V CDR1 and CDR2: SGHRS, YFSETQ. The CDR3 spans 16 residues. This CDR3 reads CASSSSPAGQEYEQYF. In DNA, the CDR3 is TGCGCCAGCAGCTCAAGTCCCGCGGGACAAGAATACGAGCAGTACTTC.

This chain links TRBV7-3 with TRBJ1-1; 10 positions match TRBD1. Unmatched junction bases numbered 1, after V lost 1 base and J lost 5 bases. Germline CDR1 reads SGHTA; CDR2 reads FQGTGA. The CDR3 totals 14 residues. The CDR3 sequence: CASSLKDRGTEAFF. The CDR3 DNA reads TGTGCCAGCAGCTTAAAGGACAGGGGGACTGAAGCTTTCTTT.

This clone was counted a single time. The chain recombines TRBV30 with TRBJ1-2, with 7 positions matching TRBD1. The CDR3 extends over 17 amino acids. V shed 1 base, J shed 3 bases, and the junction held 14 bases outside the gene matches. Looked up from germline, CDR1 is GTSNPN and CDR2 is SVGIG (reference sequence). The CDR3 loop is CAWSATLIRQGDYGYTF. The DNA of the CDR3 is TGTGCCTGGAGTGCCACTTTAATTCGACAGGGCGACTATGGCTACACCTTC.

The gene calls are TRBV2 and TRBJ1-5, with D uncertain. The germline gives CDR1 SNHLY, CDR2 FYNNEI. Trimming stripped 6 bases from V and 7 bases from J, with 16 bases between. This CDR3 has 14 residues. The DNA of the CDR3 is TGTGCCAGCAGGGACCTTCTCAGCGGACAGCCCCAGCATTTT. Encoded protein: CASRDLLSGQPQHF.

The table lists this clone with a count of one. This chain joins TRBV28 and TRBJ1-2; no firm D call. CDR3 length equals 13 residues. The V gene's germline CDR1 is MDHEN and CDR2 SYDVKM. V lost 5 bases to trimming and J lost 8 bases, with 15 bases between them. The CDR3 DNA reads TGTGCCAGCAGTCCCCGCTTGCAGGCGGGCTACACCTTC. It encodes CASSPRLQAGYTF.